Listed below are T cell receptor beta chains from one sample, sequenced in a study of shared clonotypes between healthy human individuals. Profiled with immunoSEQ multiplex PCR; TCRdb holds only in-frame clones, not every one. The sample includes 760,000 or so clones, 90% to 97% seen only once; the top ten take 0.2% to 0.25%. Input material: naive CD8+ T cells sorted from blood. The receptors were sampled from a man younger than 45 in good health. Both conserved end residues are part of each CDR3. D genes are given only for firm matches. Expanded clones are given a class, and other clones once, few, many or no size at all.

TGTGCCACCACGGACAGGGACTACGAGCAGTACTTC CATTDRDYEQYF TRBJ2-7 12 TRBD1 . TRBV10-3
TGCGCCAGCAGTGGCGGGGGCAGGGGATACACTGAAGCTTTCTTT CASSGGGRGYTEAFF TRBJ1-1 15 . . TRBV10-2
TGTGCCAGCAGCTTAGTTATCCGGACCCTCTACAATGAGCAGTTCTTC CASSLVIRTLYNEQFF TRBJ2-1 16 . . TRBV7-8
TGTGCCAGCAGCCAATCAAAACAGGCTCCTAGCACAGATACGCAGTATTTT CASSQSKQAPSTDTQYF TRBJ2-3 17 . . TRBV14
TGTGCCAGCAGTCAAATACGACAGGAGGTTGGGTACTTC CASSQIRQEVGYF TRBJ2-7 13 . . TRBV2
TGTGCCACCAGCAGAGCGGGACTAGCGGGAGAGGGCTCAGATACGCAGTATTTT CATSRAGLAGEGSDTQYF TRBJ2-3 18 TRBD2 . TRBV15
TGTGCCAGCAGCTTTGCCCTGGGGGGCTCCTACGAGCAGTACTTC CASSFALGGSYEQYF TRBJ2-7 15 . once TRBV7-7
TGTGCCAGCAGTTCTTTTGCGGCCCAGCCCCAGCATTTT CASSSFAAQPQHF TRBJ1-5 13 . . TRBV27
TGTGCCAGCAGTTCTGGGGAATTCCCGTACCAAGAGACCCAGTACTTC CASSSGEFPYQETQYF TRBJ2-5 16 . . TRBV6-6
TGTGCCAGCAGCTTATCAGCGGGACACGAGCAGTACTTC CASSLSAGHEQYF TRBJ2-7 13 TRBD2 once TRBV5-4
TGTGCCAGCAGGAAGGGGCGTCGGGCTTTCTTT CASRKGRRAFF TRBJ1-1 11 . . TRBV27
TGCGCCAGCAGTGAGCTGGGTACGCAGTATTTT CASSELGTQYF TRBJ2-3 11 . . TRBV10-2
TGTGCCAGCAGCTCCCCGGAGATCGGCTACGAGCAGTACTTC CASSSPEIGYEQYF TRBJ2-7 14 . . TRBV7-3
TGTGCCAGCAGCTCGTACTGGGACGGTACCAACGGGGAGCTGTTTTTT CASSSYWDGTNGELFF TRBJ2-2 16 . . TRBV7-9
TGTGCCAGCAGCCAAGTGGGGGGCACTAATGAAAAACTGTTTTTT CASSQVGGTNEKLFF TRBJ1-4 15 . . TRBV7-6
TGTGCCAGCAGCCACCCACAAAGCTCCTACAATGAGCAGTTCTTC CASSHPQSSYNEQFF TRBJ2-1 15 . . TRBV9
TGTGCCAGCAGCTTGGCCGGCACTTTGAACAATCAGCCCCAGCATTTT CASSLAGTLNNQPQHF TRBJ1-5 16 . . TRBV5-5
TGCGCCAGCAGCTTGGAGGGGCCCACCGGGGCTAACACTGAAGCTTTCTTT CASSLEGPTGANTEAFF TRBJ1-1 17 . . TRBV5-1
TGTGCCAGCAGTGATGACAGGACTACCTACGAGCAGTACTTC CASSDDRTTYEQYF TRBJ2-7 14 . . TRBV2
TGCGCCAGCAGCTGGGGCTACAATGAGCAGTTCTTC CASSWGYNEQFF TRBJ2-1 12 . . TRBV4-1
TGTGCCAGCAGCCTCGGAGCTAACTACGAGCAGTACTTC CASSLGANYEQYF TRBJ2-7 13 . . TRBV11-2
TGCGCCAGCAGTGAGTTGGGTAACAATGAGCAGTTCTTC CASSELGNNEQFF TRBJ2-1 13 . . TRBV10-2
TGTGCCAGCAGCGTAGGAGGACTAGCGGGAGATTCGACAGATACGCAGTATTTT CASSVGGLAGDSTDTQYF TRBJ2-3 18 TRBD2 once TRBV9
TGCGCCAGCAGCCAATGGGGGTCCCAAGAGACCCAGTACTTC CASSQWGSQETQYF TRBJ2-5 14 . . TRBV4-3
TGCGCCAGCAGCGACCACAGGGGATCCTACGAGCAGTACTTC CASSDHRGSYEQYF TRBJ2-7 14 TRBD1 . TRBV10-1
TGTGCCAGCTGGGAGTGGGGCCCGGCCAAGAATGAGCAGTTCTTC CASWEWGPAKNEQFF TRBJ2-1 15 . . TRBV27
TGTGCCAGCAGCTTAGTCGCAGGAACGATAAGCACTGAAGCTTTCTTT CASSLVAGTISTEAFF TRBJ1-1 16 . . TRBV7-8
TGCGCCAGCAGCCAAGATCCGGCTAGCGGGAGTCGAAATGAGCAGTTCTTC CASSQDPASGSRNEQFF TRBJ2-1 17 TRBD2 . TRBV4-3
TGTGCCAGCACAGACAGGGGGAATGAGCAGTTCTTC CASTDRGNEQFF TRBJ2-1 12 TRBD1 once TRBV11-2
TGTGCCAGCAGCCTCCGAACAGTGATCAACAATGAGCAGTTCTTC CASSLRTVINNEQFF TRBJ2-1 15 . . TRBV5-4
TGTGCCAGCAGCCCTCGGACAGGTCAAGTCGCTTACGAGCAGTACTTC CASSPRTGQVAYEQYF TRBJ2-7 16 TRBD1 . TRBV14
TGTGCCAGCAGAATCAGGGGGAACACTGAAGCTTTCTTT CASRIRGNTEAFF TRBJ1-1 13 . . TRBV11-2
TGTGCCAGCAGTTTAGGGACAGGGAATTTTTTTTCCTACGAGCAGTACTTC CASSLGTGNFFSYEQYF TRBJ2-7 17 TRBD1 . TRBV28
TGTGCCAGCAGCTCCAGGGTGAACACTGAAGCTTTCTTT CASSSRVNTEAFF TRBJ1-1 13 . . TRBV7-8
TGTGCCAGCAGTCCCAGGGGCCTCCACGAGCAGTACTTC CASSPRGLHEQYF TRBJ2-7 13 . . TRBV7-2
TGTGCCAGCAGCCGTGGTTACGAGCAGTACTTC CASSRGYEQYF TRBJ2-7 11 . . TRBV11-3
TGTGCCAGCAGCTATCGGGACCCCTACGAGCAGTACTTC CASSYRDPYEQYF TRBJ2-7 13 . . TRBV5-5
TGCAGCGTTGAAGGTCTAGCGGGGAACCGTGTGAATGAGCAGTTCTTC CSVEGLAGNRVNEQFF TRBJ2-1 16 TRBD2 once TRBV29-1
TGTGCCAGCAGCCCACCAGGGGGCATGAACACTGAAGCTTTCTTT CASSPPGGMNTEAFF TRBJ1-1 15 TRBD1 . TRBV7-9
TGTGCCAGCAGCCTAATCGACAGGGTCGCCTACGAGCAGTACTTC CASSLIDRVAYEQYF TRBJ2-7 15 TRBD1 . TRBV6-5
TGTGCCAGCAGTTTACAGGGCGACTATGGCTACACCTTC CASSLQGDYGYTF TRBJ1-2 13 . . TRBV27
TGTGCCAGCAGCTTCTACTTCGGGCGGGGCACTGAAGCTTTCTTT CASSFYFGRGTEAFF TRBJ1-1 15 . . TRBV7-2
TGTGCCAGCAGCTTCTCAGGGGGCGCCGGCGGGGAGCTGTTTTTT CASSFSGGAGGELFF TRBJ2-2 15 TRBD1 . TRBV6-5
TGTGCCAGCAGCCAAGATTGGGGGAGACAGGGTGCTCACACTGAAGCTTTCTTT CASSQDWGRQGAHTEAFF TRBJ1-1 18 TRBD1 . TRBV14
TGTGCCAGCAGCAGCCCCGGGACAGACATGAACTATGGCTACACCTTC CASSSPGTDMNYGYTF TRBJ1-2 16 TRBD1 . TRBV7-9
TGTGCCAGCAGCTTAGGTCCGGGCTATTGGGCCCAGCATTTT CASSLGPGYWAQHF TRBJ1-5 14 . . TRBV11-2
TGTGCCAGCAGGTTTGTCGAGCAGTACTTC CASRFVEQYF TRBJ2-7 10 . . TRBV2
TGTGCCAGCAGCTCCGCCCCACCGTGGCTCCAGAACACCGGGGAGCTGTTTTTT CASSSAPPWLQNTGELFF TRBJ2-2 18 . . TRBV7-9
TGTGCCAGCAGCTTAGATTCGCTTACGGTTAGTCCCTACGAGCAGTACTTC CASSLDSLTVSPYEQYF TRBJ2-7 17 . . TRBV11-2
TGCAGCGTAGAGGGACTAGCGGGAGTCCAATCCTACAATGAGCAGTTCTTC CSVEGLAGVQSYNEQFF TRBJ2-1 17 TRBD2 . TRBV29-1
TGTGCCACCAGCATGCCGGGACTAGCTTTCTCCCTTGAGCAGTTCTTC CATSMPGLAFSLEQFF TRBJ2-1 16 TRBD2 . TRBV15
TGCGCCAGCAGCTTGGAGGGTCCGAACACTGAAGCTTTCTTT CASSLEGPNTEAFF TRBJ1-1 14 . once TRBV5-1
TGTGCCAGCAGCTTAGTAGGGGGTAATGAGCAGTTCTTC CASSLVGGNEQFF TRBJ2-1 13 . . TRBV7-9
TGTGCCAGTGGGGACAGGGGTATGATCGGCGAGCAGTACTTC CASGDRGMIGEQYF TRBJ2-7 14 TRBD1 . TRBV28